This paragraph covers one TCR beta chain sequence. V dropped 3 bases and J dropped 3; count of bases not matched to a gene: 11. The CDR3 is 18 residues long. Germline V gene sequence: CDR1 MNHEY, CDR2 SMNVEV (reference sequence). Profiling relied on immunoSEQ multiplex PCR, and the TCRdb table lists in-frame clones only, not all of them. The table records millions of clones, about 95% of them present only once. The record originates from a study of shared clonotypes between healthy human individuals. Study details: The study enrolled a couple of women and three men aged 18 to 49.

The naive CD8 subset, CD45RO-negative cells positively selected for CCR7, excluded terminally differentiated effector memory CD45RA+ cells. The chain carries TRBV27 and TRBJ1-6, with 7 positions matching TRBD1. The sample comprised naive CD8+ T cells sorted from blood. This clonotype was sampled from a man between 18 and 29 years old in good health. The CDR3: CASSFTASGGLYNSPLHF. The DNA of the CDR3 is TGTGCCAGCAGTTTTACGGCCTCAGGGGGACTCTATAATTCACCCCTCCACTTT.